This is a list of T cell receptor beta chains from one sample in a study of identical twins. TCRdb re-called the 5' RACE reads with MiXCR, one entry per CDR3 protein. Counted here are fewer than 900,000 distinct CDR3 sequences, roughly 18% occurring once; the ten biggest clones make up around 13%. The same data also went into a second study, on T cells expressing NK-cell markers.

Material: PBMCs. Source of these receptors: a woman between 18 and 30 years old in good health. Each CDR3 is given with its conserved first and last residue. The order of the fields is D gene, clone size, J gene, V gene, CDR3 protein, CDR3 DNA. D genes are given only for firm matches. Not all rows give a size; the values are once, few, many and, for expanded clones, a class.

>NA|few|TRBJ1-4|TRBV10-3
CAISEGDRSATNEKLFF
TGTGCCATCAGTGAAGGTGACAGATCTGCAACTAATGAAAAACTGTTTTTT
>TRBD2|NA|TRBJ2-5|TRBV5-1
CASSPSGAQETQYF
TGCGCCAGCAGCCCTAGCGGGGCCCAAGAGACCCAGTACTTC
>NA|NA|TRBJ1-1|TRBV20-1
CSARGGKAFF
TGCAGTGCTAGAGGGGGAAAAGCTTTCTTT
>TRBD2|NA|TRBJ2-3|TRBV20-1
CSARDRVGRAGTDTQYF
TGCAGTGCTAGAGATCGGGTTGGGAGGGCCGGCACAGATACGCAGTATTTT
>NA|once|TRBJ1-2|TRBV7-8
CASSLDGRSYGYTF
TGTGCCAGCAGCTTAGATGGGCGAAGCTATGGCTACACCTTC
>NA|NA|TRBJ2-4|TRBV15
CATGELAKNIQYF
TGTGCCACCGGGGAACTAGCCAAAAACATTCAGTACTTC
>NA|NA|TRBJ1-1|TRBV5-5
CASSWDLNTEAFF
TGTGCCAGCAGCTGGGACTTGAACACTGAAGCTTTCTTT
>NA|few|TRBJ2-1|TRBV11-2
CASSLWANEQFF
TGTGCCAGCAGCCTCTGGGCCAATGAGCAGTTCTTC
>NA|many|TRBJ2-7|TRBV7-2
CASSYHSAFNLYEQYF
TGTGCCAGCAGCTACCACAGCGCTTTTAACCTATACGAGCAGTACTTC
>NA|NA|TRBJ2-1|TRBV25-1
CASSDSGSGDYF
TGTGCCAGCAGTGACTCAGGCAGCGGTGATTACTTC
>TRBD1|NA|TRBJ2-1|TRBV20-1
CSAEAGTGTSEQFF
TGCAGTGCTGAGGCCGGGACAGGGACCAGTGAGCAGTTCTTC
>NA|few|TRBJ1-5|TRBV7-2
CASSLVVVGYQPQHF
TGTGCCAGCAGCTTGGTCGTAGTCGGATATCAGCCCCAGCATTTT
>TRBD2|few|TRBJ2-1|TRBV10-3
CAITASGGNEQFF
TGTGCCATCACCGCAAGCGGGGGTAATGAGCAGTTCTTC
>TRBD1|NA|TRBJ1-1|TRBV6-1
CASRGTVMNTEAFF
TGTGCCAGCCGAGGGACAGTCATGAACACTGAAGCTTTCTTT
>NA|many|TRBJ2-2|TRBV6-6
CASRNTNTGELFF
TGTGCCAGCAGAAACACGAACACCGGGGAGCTGTTTTTT
>TRBD1|few|TRBJ2-1|TRBV5-1
CASGDSHNEQFF
TGCGCCAGTGGGGACAGCCACAATGAGCAGTTCTTC
>TRBD1|few|TRBJ1-5|TRBV2
CASSGTGGYSNQPQHF
TGTGCCAGCAGTGGGACAGGGGGATATAGCAATCAGCCCCAGCATTTT